The clone carrying this T cell receptor (beta chain) occurred once. The data were obtained in a study of cytomegalovirus exposure and HLA in healthy donors. In the PCR, 60 Vbeta and 13 Jbeta primers were used. TCRdb keeps only in-frame clones here, not all; method: immunoSEQ multiplex PCR. The profile shows hundreds of thousands of clones, approximately 82% of them singletons. CDR1 SGHDT and CDR2 YYEEEE come from the germline V gene. J was trimmed by 2 bases and V by 4 bases; bases with no gene match: 4. CDR3 length: 16 amino acids. The chain joins TRBV5-6 to TRBJ2-2; 11 bases match TRBD1. The sequence came from a man aged 18 to 29 in good health and CMV-seronegative. The specimen sequenced was PBMCs. CDR3 sequence reads: CASSPGQGANTGELFF. The CDR3 bases are TGTGCCAGCAGCCCTGGACAGGGGGCAAACACCGGGGAGCTGTTTTTT. Supplemented by reference TRBV5-6 and TRBJ2-2, the full variable domain reads DAGVTQSPTHLIKTRGQQVTLRCSPKSGHDTVSWYQQALGQGPQFIFQYYEEEERQRGNFPDRFSGHQFPNYSSELNVNALLLGDSALYLCASSPGQGANTGELFFGEGSRLTVL.